The clone carrying this T cell receptor (beta chain) has only a few counts. Its antigen is not identified. The source of the sample is a study of shared clonotypes between healthy human individuals. Study-level information: Every donor yielded three CD4 naive, three CD4 memory, two CD8 naive and one CD8 memory plate. Whole-study findings and limits: The generation probabilities recorded for non-shared clonotypes fell below those of clonotypes shared by all four donors. The diversity represented, both genetic and in exposure history, was limited by few donors.

Germline values: CDR1 WSHSY, CDR2 SAAADI. The CDR3 totals 14 residues. V lost 6 bases, J lost 3 bases, and 7 bases stayed unmatched. Researchers divided each subset's genomic DNA evenly across several immunoSEQ plates. Here immunoSEQ multiplex PCR was the method, and the copy in TCRdb shows in-frame clones only, minus some. The sample includes about 340,000 clones, around 70% seen only once; the top ten take 8.5% to 12%. The specimen sequenced was memory CD4+ T cells sorted from blood. The subset: CD45RA-negative fraction. This TCR derives from a man aged 25-45 years in good health. This chain connects TRBV10-2 to TRBJ1-1, with 7 bases aligning to TRBD1. The CDR3 nucleotides are TGCGCCAGCAGCTACAGGGGTGGGGACACTGAAGCTTTCTTT. This translates into CASSYRGGDTEAFF.